Below are 30 T cell receptor beta chains sequenced from a single sample in a study of healthy donors' naive CD4 and CD8 T cells. Each TCR library used around 500 ng of total RNA and a linear amplification protocol. TCRdb reprocessed the reads via MiXCR and lists one record per CDR3 protein. The data hold 150,000 to 200,000 distinct CDR3 sequences, with 65% to 75% observed a single time. Sequencing was carried out using naive CD4+ and CD8+ T cells sorted from blood, pooled from several donors. Receptors were obtained from a pool of human donors in good health; the sample pools cells from several healthy donors.

This chain connects TRBV4-3 to TRBJ1-5; D unresolved. CDR1 is LGHNA and CDR2 is YSLEER in the germline V gene. The V and J ends lost 4 bases and 7 bases respectively, with 14 bases between them. The CDR3 sequence is 14 residues long. The CDR3 DNA follows: TGCGCCAGCAGCCGAGGCGGGGAGGGCCAGCCCCAGCATTTT. This translates into CASSRGGEGQPQHF.

A single count supports this clonotype. This chain joins TRBV12-3 or TRBV12-4 and TRBJ1-1, with unresolved D. Deletions cut 5 bases from V and 6 bases from J, with 13 bases between. CDR3 size: 13 residues. The CDR3 here is CASSLLSRAEAFF. The CDR3 DNA follows: TGTGCCAGCAGTCTCTTATCTAGGGCTGAAGCTTTCTTT.

There are a few counts of this clonotype. The chain is built from TRBV6-5 and TRBJ2-7; 7 nucleotides agree with TRBD2. The J segment lost 6 bases and the V segment lost 3 bases, leaving 14 bases of the junction unmatched. The CDR3 runs to 16 residues. CDR1 and CDR2 from the germline V gene are MNHEY and SVGAGI. CDR3 in DNA: TGTGCCAGCAGTTATCTTTTCATCCAGGGACTAAGCGAGCAGTACTTC. Its translation is CASSYLFIQGLSEQYF.

DNA of the CDR3: TGTGCCTCAGCATCCGGGAATCAAGAGACCCAGTACTTC. It is translated as CASASGNQETQYF. This chain links TRBV6-2 or TRBV6-3 with TRBJ2-5, with D tentatively TRBD2 (5 bases). Germline V lookup: CDR1 MNHEY, CDR2 SVGEGT. The CDR3 covers 13 residues. The germline V and J ends were trimmed by 11 bases and 2 bases, with 15 bases remaining between them.

The V call is TRBV20-1, the J call TRBJ2-1, with a tentative D call TRBD2 (5 bases). Trimming removed 6 bases at V and 7 bases at J, with 19 bases between. The CDR3 loop spans 14 amino acids. CDR1 and CDR2 (germline): DFQATT, SNEGSKA (reference sequence). The CDR3 protein is CSAPAASSPNEQFF. The CDR3 DNA reads as TGCAGTGCGCCCGCGGCTAGCTCTCCAAATGAGCAGTTCTTC.

The chain uses TRBV4-3 and TRBJ1-2, with 8 bases that match TRBD1. The germline gives CDR1 LGHNA, CDR2 YSLEER. V lost 0 bases and J lost 0; bases outside the gene matches: 6. The CDR3 runs 17 residues. This CDR3 reads CASSQDWGTGANYGYTF. For the CDR3, the DNA is TGCGCCAGCAGCCAAGATTGGGGGACAGGAGCTAACTATGGCTACACCTTC.

The chain combines TRBV6-5 with TRBJ2-5; TRBD1 agrees at 7 bases. The ends lost 2 bases at V and 5 bases at J; junction bases unmatched: 5. This CDR3 comprises 14 residues. The germline gives CDR1 MNHEY, CDR2 SVGAGI. This CDR3 reads CASSYRGREETQYF. The CDR3 nucleotides are TGTGCCAGCAGTTACAGGGGGCGCGAGGAGACCCAGTACTTC.

V usage is TRBV6-5 and J usage is TRBJ2-5; the match to TRBD2 covers 11 bases. The CDR3 length is 18 residues. Germline V gives CDR1 MNHEY, CDR2 SVGAGI. V gave up 5 bases and J gave up 5 bases; unmatched junction bases: 16. CDR3 amino acids: CASSPHVAGGPSGETQYF. CDR3 nucleotides: TGTGCCAGCAGTCCCCACGTAGCGGGAGGGCCTTCCGGGGAGACCCAGTACTTC.

This clonotype was seen more than once but under ten times. The V call is TRBV6-2 or TRBV6-3, the J call TRBJ2-5; no clear D. V lost 4 bases, J lost 5 bases, and 11 bases lay in between. The V gene's germline CDR1 is MNHEY and CDR2 SVGEGT. The CDR3 is 13 residues long. In nucleotides, the CDR3 is TGTGCCAGCAGTTCCGGACCCTTGGAGACCCAGTACTTC. Translation gives CASSSGPLETQYF.

The chain joins TRBV24-1 to TRBJ2-6; no firm D call. Germline lookup yields CDR1 KGHDR and CDR2 SFDVKD. The CDR3 loop spans 13 amino acids. Trimming took 3 bases from V and 4 from J, leaving 3 bases between them. The DNA of the CDR3 is TGTGCCACCAGTGATGCCGGGGCCAACGTCCTGACTTTC. Protein product: CATSDAGANVLTF.

There are a few counts of this clonotype. CDR3 amino acids: CSVGQGDYFGYTF. CDR3 DNA: TGCAGCGTCGGACAGGGGGATTACTTTGGCTACACCTTC. The V and J genes are TRBV29-1 and TRBJ1-2; TRBD1 matches at 10 bases. V lost 6 bases to trimming and J lost 7 bases; unmatched junction nucleotides: 8. The CDR3 loop spans 13 amino acids. The germline V gene has CDR1 SQVTM and CDR2 ANQGSEA.

The chain joins TRBV5-6 to TRBJ1-2; D not resolved. V lost 1 base and J 4 bases, leaving 11 bases between the germline ends. This CDR3 has 14 amino acids. Germline CDR1 reads SGHDT; CDR2 reads YYEEEE. The CDR3, as DNA: TGTGCCAGCAGCTTGACGGGGTACGTCTATGGCTACACCTTC. Its protein is CASSLTGYVYGYTF. Full variable domain (outside the CDR3, taken from reference TRBV5-6 and TRBJ1-2): DAGVTQSPTHLIKTRGQQVTLRCSPKSGHDTVSWYQQALGQGPQFIFQYYEEEERQRGNFPDRFSGHQFPNYSSELNVNALLLGDSALYLCASSLTGYVYGYTFGSGTRLTVV.

This clonotype has only a few counts. The chain joins TRBV12-3 or TRBV12-4 to TRBJ1-1; 8 bases fit TRBD1. The CDR3 length is 14 residues. V shed 5 bases, J shed 4 bases, and the junction held 6 bases outside the gene matches. The CDR3, as DNA: TGTGCCAGCAGTCAGGGGGCCGGGGGCACTGAAGCTTTCTTT. Residues: CASSQGAGGTEAFF.

Here the CDR3 DNA reads TGTGCCAGCAGCTTGTACAGCCGCTACAATGAGCAGTTCTTC. Residues: CASSLYSRYNEQFF. The J gene is TRBJ2-1, the V gene TRBV5-6; D remains unclear. V was shortened by 1 base and J by 3 bases, with 8 bases between the two germline ends. The CDR3 loop spans 14 amino acids. Germline loops: CDR1 SGHDT, CDR2 YYEEEE. Supplemented by reference TRBV5-6 and TRBJ2-1, the full variable domain reads DAGVTQSPTHLIKTRGQQVTLRCSPKSGHDTVSWYQQALGQGPQFIFQYYEEEERQRGNFPDRFSGHQFPNYSSELNVNALLLGDSALYLCASSLYSRYNEQFFGPGTRLTVL.

This chain uses TRBV6-1 with TRBJ2-3; D ambiguous. With 0 bases removed from V and 5 bases from J, the gap between germline ends came to 6 bases. Germline-derived CDR1 and CDR2 are MNHNS and SASEGT. The CDR3 spans 13 residues. For the CDR3, the DNA is TGTGCCAGCAGTGAAGCGCTAGGAGATACGCAGTATTTT. It translates to CASSEALGDTQYF.

The chain recombines TRBV5-1 with TRBJ2-5; D call uncertain. The CDR3 consists of 12 residues. Deletions cut 0 bases from V and 5 bases from J, with 5 bases between. Germline V gene sequence: CDR1 SGHRS, CDR2 YFSETQ. Here the CDR3 reads CASSLAMETQYF. In DNA, the CDR3 is TGCGCCAGCAGCTTGGCGATGGAGACCCAGTACTTC. The full variable domain, completed using reference TRBV5-1 and TRBJ2-5, is KAGVTQTPRYLIKTRGQQVTLSCSPISGHRSVSWYQQTPGQGLQFLFEYFSETQRNKGNFPGRFSGRQFSNSRSEMNVSTLELGDSALYLCASSLAMETQYFGPGTRLLVL.

The chain employs TRBV19 and TRBJ1-1, with D unresolved. Trimming left V 4 bases short and J 11 bases short, with 20 bases between. This CDR3 has 14 residues. From germline, CDR1 is LNHDA and CDR2 SQIVND (reference sequence). The CDR3 here is CASSTLSRGSHAFF. The DNA for the CDR3 is TGTGCCAGTAGTACCTTAAGTCGAGGATCCCACGCTTTCTTT.

The genes are TRBV6-5 and TRBJ2-3; perhaps TRBD2 as D (5 bases). Looked up from germline, CDR1 is MNHEY and CDR2 is SVGAGI. Trimming removed 5 bases from V and 5 bases from J, with 14 bases in between. The CDR3 consists of 14 residues. As DNA, the CDR3 is TGTGCCAGCAGTACCCCTGGACTGCTAGATACGCAGTATTTT. It translates to CASSTPGLLDTQYF.

This clonotype has only a few counts. The chain recombines TRBV18 with TRBJ2-7, with D possibly TRBD2 on 6 matching bases. The CDR3 consists of 13 residues. The V gene's germline CDR1 is KGHSH and CDR2 LQKENI. Trimming pared 2 bases from V and 6 bases from J, leaving 11 bases between. CDR3 amino acids: CASSPMEGGEQYF. As DNA, the CDR3 is TGTGCCAGCTCACCAATGGAGGGTGGCGAGCAGTACTTC.

The V call is TRBV19, the J call TRBJ1-1; a possible D gene is TRBD1 (5 bases). CDR1 and CDR2 from the germline V gene are LNHDA and SQIVND (reference sequence). This CDR3 is 12 amino acids long. Trimming removed 8 bases at V and 5 bases at J, with 12 bases between. CDR3 residues: CASAQGRTEAFF. In DNA form, the CDR3 reads TGTGCCAGTGCCCAGGGTAGGACTGAAGCTTTCTTT. The full variable domain, its missing parts supplied by reference TRBV19 and TRBJ1-1, is DGGITQSPKYLFRKEGQNVTLSCEQNLNHDAMYWYRQDPGQGLRLIYYSQIVNDFQKGDIAEGYSVSREKKESFPLTVTSAQKNPTAFYLCASAQGRTEAFFGQGTRLTVV.

The V and J genes are TRBV20-1 and TRBJ2-5; 7 bases agree with TRBD1. CDR3 length: 14 amino acids. Unmatched junction bases numbered 7, after V lost 5 bases and J lost 1 base. Germline lookup yields CDR1 DFQATT and CDR2 SNEGSKA (reference sequence). The CDR3 protein is CSAPTRQGQETQYF. CDR3 coding DNA: TGCAGTGCTCCCACCCGACAGGGCCAAGAGACCCAGTACTTC.

This chain links TRBV6-2 or TRBV6-3 with TRBJ2-7, with D unclear. Germline V lookup: CDR1 MNHEY, CDR2 SVGEGT. The length of the CDR3 is 15 residues. Trimming took off 0 bases at V and 1 base at J, with 10 bases between the two ends. The CDR3 coding sequence is TGTGCCAGCAGTTACTCGGGCTGTCAGTCCTACGAGCAGTACTTC. This codes for CASSYSGCQSYEQYF.

The chain links TRBV27 to TRBJ2-1; D is perhaps TRBD2 (6 bases). The CDR3 extends over 15 amino acids. The V end was cut by 5 bases, the J end by 5 bases, with 16 bases between. The germline CDR1 and CDR2 sequences are MNHEY and SMNVEV (reference sequence). The CDR3 sequence: CASSPEIGLNNEQFF. CDR3 sequence (DNA): TGTGCCAGCAGTCCCGAGATCGGACTAAACAATGAGCAGTTCTTC.

The rearrangement joins TRBV19 to TRBJ2-1; 12 bases map to TRBD1. Unmatched junction bases numbered 3, after V lost 6 bases and J lost 3 bases. This CDR3 has 15 amino acids. Germline V gene sequence: CDR1 LNHDA, CDR2 SQIVND (reference sequence). In DNA form, the CDR3 reads TGTGCCAGTAGAGGGACAGGGGGCGGCTACAATGAGCAGTTCTTC. Translation: CASRGTGGGYNEQFF. Based on the CDR3 plus reference TRBV19 and TRBJ2-1, the full variable domain is DGGITQSPKYLFRKEGQNVTLSCEQNLNHDAMYWYRQDPGQGLRLIYYSQIVNDFQKGDIAEGYSVSREKKESFPLTVTSAQKNPTAFYLCASRGTGGGYNEQFFGPGTRLTVL.

V usage is TRBV5-1 and J usage is TRBJ2-1; TRBD2 aligns across 7 bases. The CDR3 sequence is 12 residues long. The germline gives CDR1 SGHRS, CDR2 YFSETQ. The V and J ends lost 6 bases and 8 bases, in that order; junction bases with no gene match: 5. CDR3 bases: TGCGCCAGCAAGGCGGGAGAATATGAGCAGTTCTTC. This sequence encodes CASKAGEYEQFF.

The chain is built from TRBV15 and TRBJ2-7, with D unresolved. Germline values: CDR1 LNHNV, CDR2 YYDKDF (reference sequence). V was trimmed by 1 base and J by 2 bases, leaving 6 bases between them. The CDR3 covers 13 residues. The CDR3 sequence: CATSRGRTYEQYF. The CDR3 DNA sequence: TGTGCCACCAGCAGAGGAAGAACCTACGAGCAGTACTTC.

The rearrangement uses TRBV29-1 and TRBJ2-1, with TRBD2 identical over 10 bases. CDR3 length equals 16 residues. With V trimmed by 5 bases and J by 4 bases, 11 bases remained unmatched. CDR1 and CDR2 from the germline V gene are SQVTM and ANQGSEA. The CDR3 DNA reads as TGCAGCGTTTTAGCGGGAGGCGGGGCTATATACAATGAGCAGTTCTTC. Translation: CSVLAGGGAIYNEQFF.

This clonotype has more than one count but fewer than ten. CDR3 DNA sequence: TGCAGCGTTGATGGCACGGGAGAGCAGTTCTTC. Amino acids: CSVDGTGEQFF. The chain employs TRBV29-1 and TRBJ2-1, with D tentatively TRBD2 (5 bases). Germline V gives CDR1 SQVTM, CDR2 ANQGSEA. The CDR3 is 11 amino acids. V lost 3 bases to trimming and J lost 10 bases, with 10 bases between them.

In DNA form, the CDR3 reads TGTGCCAGTAGTATCGAGGGGATTAGCACAGATACGCAGTATTTT. It is translated as CASSIEGISTDTQYF. The genes are TRBV19 and TRBJ2-3, with D possibly being TRBD1 or TRBD2 (5 bases each). This CDR3 is 15 amino acids long. Germline assignment: CDR1 LNHDA and CDR2 SQIVND (reference sequence). V lost 3 bases and J 0 bases, leaving 10 bases between the germline ends.

J is TRBJ2-7 and V is TRBV29-1; D is possibly TRBD1 or TRBD2 (5 bases each). V gave up 6 bases and J gave up 4 bases, with 13 bases separating them. The CDR3 spans 12 residues. Germline CDR1 reads SQVTM; CDR2 reads ANQGSEA. The CDR3 protein is CSVEMGDYEQYF. The CDR3 DNA is TGCAGCGTCGAGATGGGGGATTACGAGCAGTACTTC.